The sample holds many counts of the clone carrying this TCR beta chain. No antigen is known for it. TCR cDNA received a 3' ligated oligonucleotide that carried a UMI. Whole blood, roughly 2.5 ml, came from adult healthy volunteers. Reverse transcription used DNase-treated unsorted total RNA, aiming for roughly 1 to 1,100 ng. The SP2 primer and nested alpha and beta constant region primers amplified ligated cDNA in four rounds. For blood and skin samples, reverse transcription used TCR alpha and beta constant primers. TCRdb reprocessed the UMI-ligation and nested PCR reads via MiXCR and lists one record per CDR3 protein. The table includes more than 25,000 distinct CDR3 sequences, around 5% detected once. The source of the sample is a study of naive and memory T cell subsets. Findings and limits, study-wide: The RNA method is potentially sensitive to activation and differentiation changes.

Per germline, CDR1 SGHRS and CDR2 YFSETQ. Trimming cost V 2 bases and J 1 base; bases outside gene matches: 1. CDR3 length: 14 amino acids. This chain uses TRBV5-1 with TRBJ2-3; 7 nucleotides agree with TRBD1. This TCR came from an adult in good health. Sequencing was carried out using blood. The CDR3 DNA sequence: TGCGCCAGCAGCTTAGACAGGGGCACAGATACGCAGTATTTT. Encoded protein: CASSLDRGTDTQYF.